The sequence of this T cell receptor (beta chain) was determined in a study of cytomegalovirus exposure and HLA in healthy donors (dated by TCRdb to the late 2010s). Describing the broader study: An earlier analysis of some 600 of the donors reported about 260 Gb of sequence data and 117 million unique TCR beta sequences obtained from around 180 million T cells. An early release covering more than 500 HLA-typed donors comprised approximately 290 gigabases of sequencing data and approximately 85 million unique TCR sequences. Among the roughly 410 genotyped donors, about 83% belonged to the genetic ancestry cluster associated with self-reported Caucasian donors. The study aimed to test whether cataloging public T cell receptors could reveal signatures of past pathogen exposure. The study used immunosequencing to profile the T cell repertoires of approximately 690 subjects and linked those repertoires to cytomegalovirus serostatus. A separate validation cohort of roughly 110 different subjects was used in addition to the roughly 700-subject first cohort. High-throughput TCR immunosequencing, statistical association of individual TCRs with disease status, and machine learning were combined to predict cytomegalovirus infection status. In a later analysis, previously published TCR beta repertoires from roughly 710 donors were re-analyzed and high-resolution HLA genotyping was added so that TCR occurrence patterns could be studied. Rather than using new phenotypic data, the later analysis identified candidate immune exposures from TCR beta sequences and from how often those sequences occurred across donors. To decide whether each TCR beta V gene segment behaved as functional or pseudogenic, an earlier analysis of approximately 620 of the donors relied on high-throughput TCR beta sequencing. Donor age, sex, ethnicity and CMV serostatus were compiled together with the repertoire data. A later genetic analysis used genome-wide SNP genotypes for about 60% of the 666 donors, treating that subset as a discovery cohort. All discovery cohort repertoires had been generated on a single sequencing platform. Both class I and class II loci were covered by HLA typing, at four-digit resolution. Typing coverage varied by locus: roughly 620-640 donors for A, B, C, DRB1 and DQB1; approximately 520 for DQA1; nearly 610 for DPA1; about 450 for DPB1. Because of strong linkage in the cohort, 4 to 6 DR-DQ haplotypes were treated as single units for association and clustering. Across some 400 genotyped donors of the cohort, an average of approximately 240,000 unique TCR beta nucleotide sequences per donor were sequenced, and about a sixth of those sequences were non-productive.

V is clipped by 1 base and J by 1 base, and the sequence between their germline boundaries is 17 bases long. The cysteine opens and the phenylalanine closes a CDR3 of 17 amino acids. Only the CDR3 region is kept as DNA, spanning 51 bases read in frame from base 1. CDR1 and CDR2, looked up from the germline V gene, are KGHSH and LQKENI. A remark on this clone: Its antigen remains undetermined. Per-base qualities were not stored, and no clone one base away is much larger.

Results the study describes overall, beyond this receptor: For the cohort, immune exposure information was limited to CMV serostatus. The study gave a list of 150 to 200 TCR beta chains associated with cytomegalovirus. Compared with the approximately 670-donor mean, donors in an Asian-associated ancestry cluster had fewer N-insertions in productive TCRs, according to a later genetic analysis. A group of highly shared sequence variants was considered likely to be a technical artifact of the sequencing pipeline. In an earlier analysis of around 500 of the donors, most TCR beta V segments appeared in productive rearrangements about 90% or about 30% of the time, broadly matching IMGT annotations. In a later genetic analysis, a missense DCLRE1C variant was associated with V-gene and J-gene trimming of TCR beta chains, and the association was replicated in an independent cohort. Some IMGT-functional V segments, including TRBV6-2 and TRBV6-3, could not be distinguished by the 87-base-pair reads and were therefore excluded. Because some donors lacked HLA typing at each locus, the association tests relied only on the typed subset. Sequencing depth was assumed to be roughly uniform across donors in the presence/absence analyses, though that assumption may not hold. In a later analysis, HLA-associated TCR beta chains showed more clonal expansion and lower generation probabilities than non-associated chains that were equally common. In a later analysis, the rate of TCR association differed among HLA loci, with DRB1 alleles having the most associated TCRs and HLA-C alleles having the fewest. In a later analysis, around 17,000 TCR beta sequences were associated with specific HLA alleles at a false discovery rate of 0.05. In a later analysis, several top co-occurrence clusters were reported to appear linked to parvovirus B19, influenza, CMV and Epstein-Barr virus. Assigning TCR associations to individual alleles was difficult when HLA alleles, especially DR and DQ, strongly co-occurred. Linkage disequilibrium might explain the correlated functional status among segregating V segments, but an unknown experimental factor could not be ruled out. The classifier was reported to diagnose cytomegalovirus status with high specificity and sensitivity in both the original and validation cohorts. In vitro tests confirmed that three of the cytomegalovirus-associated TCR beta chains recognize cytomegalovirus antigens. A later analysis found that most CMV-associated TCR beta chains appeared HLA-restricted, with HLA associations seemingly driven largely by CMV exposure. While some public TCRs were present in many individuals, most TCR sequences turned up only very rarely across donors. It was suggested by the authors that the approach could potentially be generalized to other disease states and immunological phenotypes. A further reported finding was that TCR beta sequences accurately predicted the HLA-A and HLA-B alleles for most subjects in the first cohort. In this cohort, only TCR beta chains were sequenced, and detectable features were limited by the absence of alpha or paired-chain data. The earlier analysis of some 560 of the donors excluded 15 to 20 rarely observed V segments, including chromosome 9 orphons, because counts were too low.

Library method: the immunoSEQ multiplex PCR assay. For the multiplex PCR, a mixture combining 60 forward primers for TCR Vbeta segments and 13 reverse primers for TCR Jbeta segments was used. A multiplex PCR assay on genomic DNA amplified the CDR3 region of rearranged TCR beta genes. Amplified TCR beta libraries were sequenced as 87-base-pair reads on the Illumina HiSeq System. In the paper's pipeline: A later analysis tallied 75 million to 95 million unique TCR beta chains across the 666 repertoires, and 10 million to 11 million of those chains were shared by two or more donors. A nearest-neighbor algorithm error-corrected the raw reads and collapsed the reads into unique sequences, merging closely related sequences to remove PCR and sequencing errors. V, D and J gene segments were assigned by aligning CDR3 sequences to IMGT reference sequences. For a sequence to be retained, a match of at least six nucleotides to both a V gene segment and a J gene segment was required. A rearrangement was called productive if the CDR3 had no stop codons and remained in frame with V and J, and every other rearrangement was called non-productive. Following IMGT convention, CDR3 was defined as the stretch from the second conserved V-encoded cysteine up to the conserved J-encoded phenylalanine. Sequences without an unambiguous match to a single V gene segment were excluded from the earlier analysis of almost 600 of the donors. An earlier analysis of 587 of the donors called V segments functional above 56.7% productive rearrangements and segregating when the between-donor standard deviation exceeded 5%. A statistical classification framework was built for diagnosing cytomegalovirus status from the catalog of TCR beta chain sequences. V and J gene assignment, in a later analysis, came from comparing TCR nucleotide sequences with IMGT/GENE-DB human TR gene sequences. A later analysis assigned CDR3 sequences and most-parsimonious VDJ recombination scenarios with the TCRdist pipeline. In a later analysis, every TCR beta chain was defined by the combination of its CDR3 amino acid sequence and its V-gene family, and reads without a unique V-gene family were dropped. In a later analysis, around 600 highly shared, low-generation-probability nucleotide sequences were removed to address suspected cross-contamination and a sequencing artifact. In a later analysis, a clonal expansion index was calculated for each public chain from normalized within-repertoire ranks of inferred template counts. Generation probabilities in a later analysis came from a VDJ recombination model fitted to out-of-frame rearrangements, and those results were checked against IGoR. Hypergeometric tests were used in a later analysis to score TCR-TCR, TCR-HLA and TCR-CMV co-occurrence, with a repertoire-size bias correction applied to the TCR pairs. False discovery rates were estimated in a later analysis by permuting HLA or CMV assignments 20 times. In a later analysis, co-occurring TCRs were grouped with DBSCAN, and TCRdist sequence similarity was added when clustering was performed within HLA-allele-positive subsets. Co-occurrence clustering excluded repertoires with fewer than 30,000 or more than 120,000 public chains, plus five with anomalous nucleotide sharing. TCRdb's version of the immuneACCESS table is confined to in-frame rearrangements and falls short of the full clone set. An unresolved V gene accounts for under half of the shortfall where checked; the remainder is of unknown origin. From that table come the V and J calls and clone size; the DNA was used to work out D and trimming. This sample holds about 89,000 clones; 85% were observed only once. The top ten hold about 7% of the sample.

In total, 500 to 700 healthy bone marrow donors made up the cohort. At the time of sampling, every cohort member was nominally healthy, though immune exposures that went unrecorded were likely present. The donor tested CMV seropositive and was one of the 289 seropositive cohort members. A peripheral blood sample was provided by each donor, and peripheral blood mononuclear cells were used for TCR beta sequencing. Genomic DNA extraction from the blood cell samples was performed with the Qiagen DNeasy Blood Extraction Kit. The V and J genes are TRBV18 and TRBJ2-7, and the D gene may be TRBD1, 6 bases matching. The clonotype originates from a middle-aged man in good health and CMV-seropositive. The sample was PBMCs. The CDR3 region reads CASSPLRGGHGSYEQYF. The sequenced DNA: TGTGCCAGCTCACCACTGAGAGGGGGACACGGATCCTACGAGCAGTACTTC. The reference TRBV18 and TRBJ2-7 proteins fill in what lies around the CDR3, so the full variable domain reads NAGVMQNPRHLVRRRGQEARLRCSPMKGHSHVYWYRQLPEEGLKFMVYLQKENIIDESGMPKERFSAEFPKEGPSILRIQQVVRGDSAAYFCASSPLRGGHGSYEQYFGPGTRLTVT.